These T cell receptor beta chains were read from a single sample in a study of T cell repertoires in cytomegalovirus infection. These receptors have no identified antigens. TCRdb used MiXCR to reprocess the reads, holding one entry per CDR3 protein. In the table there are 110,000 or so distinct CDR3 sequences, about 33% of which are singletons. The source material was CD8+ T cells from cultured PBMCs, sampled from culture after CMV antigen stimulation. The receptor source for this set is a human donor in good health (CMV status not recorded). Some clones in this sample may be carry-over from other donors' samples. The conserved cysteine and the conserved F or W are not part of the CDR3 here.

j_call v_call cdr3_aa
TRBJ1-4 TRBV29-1 SVGRNPNEKLF
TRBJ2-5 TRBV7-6 ASSMNSGELEETQY
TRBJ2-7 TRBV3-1 ASSQPGQPYEQY
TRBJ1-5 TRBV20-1 SARNGYSNQPQH
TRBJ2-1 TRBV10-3 ATDYPGSRENYNEQF
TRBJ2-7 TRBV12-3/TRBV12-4 ASSFFLRQGSYEQY
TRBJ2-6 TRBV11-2 ASSPSGPAGSGANVLT
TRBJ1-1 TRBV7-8 ASSLDRGPNAKNTEAF
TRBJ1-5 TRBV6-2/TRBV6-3 ASSFQMALAERNQPQH
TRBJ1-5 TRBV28 ASISGVEVDQFNQPQH
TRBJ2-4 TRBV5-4 ASSHKSGVENIQY
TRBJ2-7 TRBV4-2 ASSQEDRVDGYEQY